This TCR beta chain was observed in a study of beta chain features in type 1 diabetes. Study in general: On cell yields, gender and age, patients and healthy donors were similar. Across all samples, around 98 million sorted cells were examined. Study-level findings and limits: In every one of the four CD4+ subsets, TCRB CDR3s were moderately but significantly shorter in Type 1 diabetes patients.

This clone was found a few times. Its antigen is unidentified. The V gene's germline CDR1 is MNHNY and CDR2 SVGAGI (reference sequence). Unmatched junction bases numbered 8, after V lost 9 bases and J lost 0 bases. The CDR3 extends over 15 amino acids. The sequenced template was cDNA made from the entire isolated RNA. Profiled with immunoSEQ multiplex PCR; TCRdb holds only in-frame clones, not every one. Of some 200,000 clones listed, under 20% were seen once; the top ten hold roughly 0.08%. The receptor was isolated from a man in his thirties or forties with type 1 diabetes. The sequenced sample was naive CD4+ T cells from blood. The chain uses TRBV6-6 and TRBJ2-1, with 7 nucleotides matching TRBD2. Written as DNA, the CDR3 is TGTGCCAGTAAATCTAGCGGAAGCTCCTACAATGAGCAGTTCTTC. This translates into CASKSSGSSYNEQFF.